Reported below is one T cell receptor beta chain. Its antigen is currently unknown. Primers: 60 Vbeta forward and 13 Jbeta reverse. Using immunoSEQ multiplex PCR, the repertoire was profiled, and TCRdb retains in-frame clones only, with some absent. The sample has 130,000 or so clones, approximately 78% seen once. This entry is derived from a study of cytomegalovirus exposure and HLA in healthy donors. Study in general: An analysis done earlier identified 117 million unique TCR beta sequences from around 180 million T cells. General study points: An analysis that was carried out later associated fewer than 20,000 TCR beta sequences with HLA alleles at 0.05 false discovery rate.

The germline V and J ends were trimmed by 5 bases and 5 bases, with 4 bases remaining between them. This CDR3 contains 12 residues. Germline CDR1 is MNHEY and CDR2 is SVGAGI. Sequencing used PBMCs. The chain joins TRBV6-5 to TRBJ1-6; D is uncertain. This TCR was sampled from a woman between 45 and 65 years old in good health and CMV-seropositive. CDR3 bases: TGTGCCAGCAGTCGCGATAATTCACCCCTCCACTTT. Its translation: CASSRDNSPLHF.